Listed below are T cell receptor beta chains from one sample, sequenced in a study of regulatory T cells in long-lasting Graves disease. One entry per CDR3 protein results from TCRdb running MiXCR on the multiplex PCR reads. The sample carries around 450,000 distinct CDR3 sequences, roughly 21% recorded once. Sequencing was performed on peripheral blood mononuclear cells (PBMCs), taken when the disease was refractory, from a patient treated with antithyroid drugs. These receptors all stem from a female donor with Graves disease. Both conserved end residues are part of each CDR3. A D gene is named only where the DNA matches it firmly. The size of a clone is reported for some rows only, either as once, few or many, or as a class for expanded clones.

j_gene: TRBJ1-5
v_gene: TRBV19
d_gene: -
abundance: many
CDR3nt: TGTGCCAGTAGAGACCCGTCGGGCAGCAATCAGCCCCAGCATTTT
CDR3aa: CASRDPSGSNQPQHF

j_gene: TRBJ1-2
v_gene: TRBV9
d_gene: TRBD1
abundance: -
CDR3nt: TGTGCCGGCAGCCCCCAAGGGGGGACAGGCTTCTATGGCTACACCTTC
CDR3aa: CAGSPQGGTGFYGYTF

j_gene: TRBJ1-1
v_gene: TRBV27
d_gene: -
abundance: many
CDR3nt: TGTGCCAGCAGTTGGCGGTTGAACACTGAAGCTTTCTTT
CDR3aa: CASSWRLNTEAFF

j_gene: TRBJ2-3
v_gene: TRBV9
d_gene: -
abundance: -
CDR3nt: TGTGCCAGCAGCGTTGCCGGACAGACCACAGATACGCAGTATTTT
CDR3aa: CASSVAGQTTDTQYF

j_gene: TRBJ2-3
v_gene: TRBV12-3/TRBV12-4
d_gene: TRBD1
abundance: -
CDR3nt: TGTGCCAGCAGTCCGGGACAGAACACAGATACGCAGTATTTT
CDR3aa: CASSPGQNTDTQYF

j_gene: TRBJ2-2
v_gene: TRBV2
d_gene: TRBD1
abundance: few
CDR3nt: TGTGCCAGCAACAGGGGTACCACCGGGGAGCTGTTTTTT
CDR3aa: CASNRGTTGELFF

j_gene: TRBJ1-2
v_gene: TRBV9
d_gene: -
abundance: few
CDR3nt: TGTGCCAGCCATCAGGCTAACTATGGCTACACCTTC
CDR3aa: CASHQANYGYTF

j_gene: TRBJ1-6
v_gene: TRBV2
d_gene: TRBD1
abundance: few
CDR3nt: TGTGCCAGCATGCCAGGGGACAGCCTATATAATTCACCCCTCCACTTT
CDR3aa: CASMPGDSLYNSPLHF

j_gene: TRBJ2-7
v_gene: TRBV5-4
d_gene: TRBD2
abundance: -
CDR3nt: TGTGCCAGCACCTTGGGACTAGCCCAGGACGGTGAGCAGTACTTC
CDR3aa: CASTLGLAQDGEQYF

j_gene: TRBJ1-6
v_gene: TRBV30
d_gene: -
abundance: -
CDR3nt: TGTGCCTGGAGTAGGTACAGGGAGCAACCCCTCCACTTT
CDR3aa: CAWSRYREQPLHF

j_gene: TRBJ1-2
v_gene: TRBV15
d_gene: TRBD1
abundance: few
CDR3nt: TGTGCCACCAGCAGTCGGGACAGGGGGTATGGCTACACCTTC
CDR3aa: CATSSRDRGYGYTF

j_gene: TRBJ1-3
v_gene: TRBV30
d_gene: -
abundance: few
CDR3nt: TGTGCCTGGAGTTCGGGACACTCTGGAAACACCATATATTTT
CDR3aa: CAWSSGHSGNTIYF

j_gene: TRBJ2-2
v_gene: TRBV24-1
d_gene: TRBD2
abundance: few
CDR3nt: TGTGCCACCAGTGATCAAAGCAAGACTAGCGGGTCGGTCACCGGGGAGCTGTTTTTT
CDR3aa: CATSDQSKTSGSVTGELFF

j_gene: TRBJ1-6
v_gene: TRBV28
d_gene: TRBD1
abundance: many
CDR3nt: TGTGCCAGCAGTCGTTCCGGGACAGAGTATAATTCACCCCTCCACTTT
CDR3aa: CASSRSGTEYNSPLHF

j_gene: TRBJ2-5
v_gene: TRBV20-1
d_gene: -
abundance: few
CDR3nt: TGCAGTGCCGACGCATCCCCCGGGGACGGAGGCGGTGAGGAGACCCAGTACTTC
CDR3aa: CSADASPGDGGGEETQYF

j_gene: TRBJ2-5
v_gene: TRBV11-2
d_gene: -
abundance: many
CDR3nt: TGTGCCAGCAGGGCAGCGTCCCAAGAGACCCAGTACTTC
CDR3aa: CASRAASQETQYF

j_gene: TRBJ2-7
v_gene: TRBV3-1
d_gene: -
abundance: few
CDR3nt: TGTGCCAGCAGCCAAGTCGGGTTAGTCTACGAGCAGTACTTC
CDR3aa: CASSQVGLVYEQYF

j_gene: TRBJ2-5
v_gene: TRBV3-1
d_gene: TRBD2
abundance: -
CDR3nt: TGTGCCAGCAGCCGGACTAGCGGGGGAGGAGAGGCCCAGTACTTC
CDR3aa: CASSRTSGGGEAQYF

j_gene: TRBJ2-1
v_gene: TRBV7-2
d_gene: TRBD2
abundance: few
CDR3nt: TGTGCCAGCAGCACTTTAGCGGGAGGGGGGTTCAATGAGCAGTTCTTC
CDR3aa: CASSTLAGGGFNEQFF

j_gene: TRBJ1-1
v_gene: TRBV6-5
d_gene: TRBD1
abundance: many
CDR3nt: TGTGCCAGCAGTTACAGGGACAGGGGGATGAACACTGAAGCTTTCTTT
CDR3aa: CASSYRDRGMNTEAFF

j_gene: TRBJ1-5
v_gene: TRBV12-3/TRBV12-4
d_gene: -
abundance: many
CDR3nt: TGTGCCAGCAGTCCGGGACCATATCAGCCCCAGCATTTT
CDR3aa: CASSPGPYQPQHF